Described below is a single T cell receptor beta chain sequence and its context. Its antigen is currently unknown. Assay used: immunoSEQ multiplex PCR; TCRdb lists only in-frame clones, some missing. The sample contains some 140,000 clones, about 88% of which appear only once. These data are taken from a study of T cell responses to AZD1222 COVID-19 vaccine. Findings and caveats of the study: The study found vaccine-associated CD4 TCRs spanning spike, dominant at 160-218 and 743-854. Baseline testing showed seropositivity in only a handful of AZD1222 recipients.

The specimen was peripheral blood, collected on day 0 of AZD1222 vaccination. The TCR was taken from an adult in good health.

The CDR3 DNA reads TGTGCCAGCAGCCGGACAAAAACTAGCACAGATACGCAGTATTTT. Translation: CASSRTKTSTDTQYF. This rearrangement joins TRBV3-1 (or the pseudogene TRBV3-2) to TRBJ2-3; D is perhaps TRBD1 (5 bases). Germline V gives CDR1 LGHDT, CDR2 YNNKEL (reference sequence). CDR3 size: 15 residues. The V gene lost 4 bases and the J gene lost 0 bases, with 11 bases spanning the gap.